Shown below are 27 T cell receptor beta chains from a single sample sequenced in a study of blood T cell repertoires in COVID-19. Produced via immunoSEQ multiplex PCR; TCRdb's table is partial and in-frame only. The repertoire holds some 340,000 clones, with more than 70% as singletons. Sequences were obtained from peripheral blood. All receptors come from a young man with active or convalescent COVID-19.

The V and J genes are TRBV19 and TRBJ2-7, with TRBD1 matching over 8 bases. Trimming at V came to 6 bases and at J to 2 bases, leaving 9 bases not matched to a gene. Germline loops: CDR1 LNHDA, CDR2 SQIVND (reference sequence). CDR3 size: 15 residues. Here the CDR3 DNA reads TGTGCCAGTAGCCCGGACAGGGTCAAAACCTACGAGCAGTACTTC. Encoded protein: CASSPDRVKTYEQYF.

CDR3 sequence: CASSLGGGSTEAFF. The CDR3 DNA reads TGTGCCAGCAGCTTAGGGGGGGGCAGTACTGAAGCTTTCTTT. This chain connects TRBV7-6 to TRBJ1-1; a possible D gene is TRBD1 (6 bases). V lost 1 base to trimming and J lost 5 bases, with 11 bases between them. Per germline, CDR1 SGHVS and CDR2 FNYEAQ. This CDR3 comprises 14 residues.

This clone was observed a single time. This CDR3 reads CASSPDMTNYGYTF. The CDR3 coding sequence is TGTGCCAGCAGCCCGGACATGACTAACTATGGCTACACCTTC. The gene calls are TRBV11-3 and TRBJ1-2, with D possibly being TRBD1 (5 bases). The CDR3 is 14 amino acids. Trimming removed 5 bases at V and 0 bases at J, with 10 bases between. Germline V gene data show CDR1 as SGHNT and CDR2 as YENEEA. The whole variable domain, remainder taken from reference TRBV11-3 and TRBJ1-2, is EAGVVQSPRYKIIEKKQPVAFWCNPISGHNTLYWYLQNLGQGPELLIRYENEEAVDDSQLPKDRFSAERLKGVDSTLKIQPAELGDSAVYLCASSPDMTNYGYTFGSGTRLTVV.

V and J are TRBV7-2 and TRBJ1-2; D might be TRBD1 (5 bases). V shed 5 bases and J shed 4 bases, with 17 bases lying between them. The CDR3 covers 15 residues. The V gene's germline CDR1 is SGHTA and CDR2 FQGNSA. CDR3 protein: CASSPYGGTAYGYTF. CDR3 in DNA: TGTGCCAGCAGCCCATACGGGGGGACGGCCTATGGCTACACCTTC.

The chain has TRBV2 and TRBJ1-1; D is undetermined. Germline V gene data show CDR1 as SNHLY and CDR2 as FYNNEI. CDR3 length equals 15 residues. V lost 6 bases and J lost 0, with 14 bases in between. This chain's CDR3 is CASRPIQLLNTEAFF. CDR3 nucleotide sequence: TGTGCCAGCAGGCCAATACAGCTACTGAACACTGAAGCTTTCTTT.

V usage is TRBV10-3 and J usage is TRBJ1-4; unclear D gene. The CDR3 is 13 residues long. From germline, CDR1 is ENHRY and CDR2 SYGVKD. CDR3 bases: TGTGTCACCACCCGGGAGGGATCTGAAAAACTGTTTTTT. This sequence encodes CVTTREGSEKLFF.

CDR3 protein: CASSPVAGSVDEQFF. The CDR3 nucleotides read TGTGCCAGCTCACCAGTGGCGGGGTCTGTCGATGAGCAGTTCTTC. The V and J genes are TRBV18 and TRBJ2-1, with D tentatively TRBD2 (6 bases). The CDR3 is 15 amino acids. V lost 2 bases, J lost 8 bases, and 16 bases lay in between. The V gene's germline CDR1 is KGHSH and CDR2 LQKENI.

CDR3: CASSRPGQDSYEQYF. For the CDR3, the DNA is TGTGCCAGCAGCCGACCGGGACAGGACTCCTACGAGCAGTACTTC. The chain is built from TRBV11-3 and TRBJ2-7; 8 positions agree with TRBD1. In germline, CDR1 is SGHNT, CDR2 YENEEA. Unmatched junction bases numbered 6, after V lost 5 bases and J lost 0 bases. There are 15 residues in the CDR3.

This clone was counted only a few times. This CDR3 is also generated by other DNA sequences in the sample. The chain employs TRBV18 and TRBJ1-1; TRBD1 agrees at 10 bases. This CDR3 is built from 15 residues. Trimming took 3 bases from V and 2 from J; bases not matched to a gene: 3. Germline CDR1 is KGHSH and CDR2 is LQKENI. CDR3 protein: CASSPGQGGNTEAFF. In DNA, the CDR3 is TGTGCCAGCTCACCCGGACAGGGGGGAAACACTGAAGCTTTCTTT.

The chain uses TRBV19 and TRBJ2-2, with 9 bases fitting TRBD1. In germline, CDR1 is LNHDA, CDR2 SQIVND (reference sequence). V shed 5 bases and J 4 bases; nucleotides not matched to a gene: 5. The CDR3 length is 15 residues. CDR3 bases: TGTGCCAGTAGTGGACAGGGGATGGCCACCGGGGAGCTGTTTTTT. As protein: CASSGQGMATGELFF.

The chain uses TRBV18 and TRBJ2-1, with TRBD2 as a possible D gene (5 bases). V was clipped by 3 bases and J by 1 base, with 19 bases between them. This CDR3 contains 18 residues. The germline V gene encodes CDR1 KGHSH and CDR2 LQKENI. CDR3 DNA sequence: TGTGCCAGCTCACCGGATACACTAGTCTCGGAGTCCTACAATGAGCAGTTCTTC. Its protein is CASSPDTLVSESYNEQFF. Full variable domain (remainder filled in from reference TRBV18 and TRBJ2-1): NAGVMQNPRHLVRRRGQEARLRCSPMKGHSHVYWYRQLPEEGLKFMVYLQKENIIDESGMPKERFSAEFPKEGPSILRIQQVVRGDSAAYFCASSPDTLVSESYNEQFFGPGTRLTVL.

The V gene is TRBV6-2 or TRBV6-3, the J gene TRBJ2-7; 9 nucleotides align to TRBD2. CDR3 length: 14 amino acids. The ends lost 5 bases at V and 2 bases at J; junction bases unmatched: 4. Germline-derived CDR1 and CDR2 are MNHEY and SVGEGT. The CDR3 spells CASSRASGTYEQYF. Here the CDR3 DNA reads TGTGCCAGCAGTCGGGCTAGCGGGACCTACGAGCAGTACTTC.

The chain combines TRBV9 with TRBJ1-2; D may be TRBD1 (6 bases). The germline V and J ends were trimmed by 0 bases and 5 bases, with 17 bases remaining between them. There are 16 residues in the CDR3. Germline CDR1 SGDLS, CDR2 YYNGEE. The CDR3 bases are TGTGCCAGCAGCGTAGATGGGGGCCTCATTTTTTATGGCTACACCTTC. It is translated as CASSVDGGLIFYGYTF.

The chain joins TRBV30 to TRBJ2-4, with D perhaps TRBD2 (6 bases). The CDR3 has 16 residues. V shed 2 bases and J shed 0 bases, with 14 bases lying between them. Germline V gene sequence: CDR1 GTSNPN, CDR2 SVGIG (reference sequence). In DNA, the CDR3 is TGTGCCTGGAGTAGAGATAATAGCGGAGCCAAAAACATTCAGTACTTC. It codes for CAWSRDNSGAKNIQYF.

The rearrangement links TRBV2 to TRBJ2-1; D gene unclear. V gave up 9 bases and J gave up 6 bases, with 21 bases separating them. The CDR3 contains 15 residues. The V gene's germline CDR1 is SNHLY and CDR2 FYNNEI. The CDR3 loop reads CASSFDVAAANEQFF. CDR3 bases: TGTGCCAGTTCTTTTGATGTGGCGGCAGCCAATGAGCAGTTCTTC.

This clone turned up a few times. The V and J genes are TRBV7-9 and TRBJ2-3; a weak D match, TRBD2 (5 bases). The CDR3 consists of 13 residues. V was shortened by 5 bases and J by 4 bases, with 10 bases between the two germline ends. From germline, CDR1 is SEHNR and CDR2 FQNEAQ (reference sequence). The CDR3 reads CASSPEGADTQYF. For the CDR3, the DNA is TGTGCCAGCAGCCCCGAGGGTGCAGATACGCAGTATTTT.

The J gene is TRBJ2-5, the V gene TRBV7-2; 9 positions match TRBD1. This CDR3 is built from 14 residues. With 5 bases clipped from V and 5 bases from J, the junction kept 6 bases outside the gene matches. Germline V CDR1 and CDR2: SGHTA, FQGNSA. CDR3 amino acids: CASSVDRGYETQYF. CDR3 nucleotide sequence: TGTGCCAGCAGCGTAGACAGGGGGTACGAGACCCAGTACTTC.

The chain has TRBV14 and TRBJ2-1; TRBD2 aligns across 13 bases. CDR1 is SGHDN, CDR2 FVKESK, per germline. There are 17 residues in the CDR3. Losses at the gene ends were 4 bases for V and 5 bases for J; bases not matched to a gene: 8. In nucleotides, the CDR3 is TGTGCCAGCAGCCCGGGGACTAGCGGGATTCGGCACAATGAGCAGTTCTTC. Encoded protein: CASSPGTSGIRHNEQFF.

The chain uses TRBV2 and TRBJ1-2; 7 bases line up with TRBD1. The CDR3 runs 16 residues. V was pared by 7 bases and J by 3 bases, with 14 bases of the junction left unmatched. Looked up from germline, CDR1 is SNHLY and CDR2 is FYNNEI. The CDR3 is CASIKSPAGTDYGYTF. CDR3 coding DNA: TGTGCCAGCATTAAATCCCCGGCCGGGACAGACTATGGCTACACCTTC. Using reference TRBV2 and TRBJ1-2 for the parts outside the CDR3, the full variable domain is EPEVTQTPSHQVTQMGQEVILRCVPISNHLYFYWYRQILGQKVEFLVSFYNNEISEKSEIFDDQFSVERPDGSNFTLKIRSTKLEDSAMYFCASIKSPAGTDYGYTFGSGTRLTVV.

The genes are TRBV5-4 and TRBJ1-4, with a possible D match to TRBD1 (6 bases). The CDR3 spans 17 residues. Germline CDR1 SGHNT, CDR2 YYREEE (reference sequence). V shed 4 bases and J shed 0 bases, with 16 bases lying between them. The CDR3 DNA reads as TGTGCCAGCAGCCTCAGGGGCCCAATCGCAACTAATGAAAAACTGTTTTTT. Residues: CASSLRGPIATNEKLFF.

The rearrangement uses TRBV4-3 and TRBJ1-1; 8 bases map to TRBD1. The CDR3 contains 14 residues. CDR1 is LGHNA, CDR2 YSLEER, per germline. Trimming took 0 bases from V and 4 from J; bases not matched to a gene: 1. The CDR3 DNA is TGCGCCAGCAGCCAAGAAGGGACAGGCACTGAAGCTTTCTTT. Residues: CASSQEGTGTEAFF.

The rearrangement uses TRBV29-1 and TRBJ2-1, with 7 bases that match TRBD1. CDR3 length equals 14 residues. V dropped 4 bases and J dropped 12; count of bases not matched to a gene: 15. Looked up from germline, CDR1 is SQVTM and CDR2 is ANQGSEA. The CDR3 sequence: CSVGDKGQEIGQFF. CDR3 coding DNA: TGCAGCGTTGGAGACAAAGGACAGGAGATTGGGCAGTTCTTC.

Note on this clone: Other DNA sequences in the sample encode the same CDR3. As DNA, the CDR3 is TGTGCCAGCAGCGTAGCCGGTGGTAGCACAGATACGCAGTATTTT. It translates to CASSVAGGSTDTQYF. V gene TRBV9 combines with J gene TRBJ2-3; D not certain. Trimming left V 0 bases short and J 0 bases short, with 8 bases between. The CDR3 has 15 amino acids. Germline V CDR1 and CDR2: SGDLS, YYNGEE.

CDR3 sequence: CASSLNFLGINEQFF. The CDR3 DNA follows: TGTGCCAGCAGCTTAAACTTCCTAGGAATTAATGAGCAGTTCTTC. V and J are TRBV7-2 and TRBJ2-1; D remains ambiguous. The CDR3 length is 15 residues. V was trimmed by 2 bases and J by 7 bases, leaving 15 bases between them. The germline V gene encodes CDR1 SGHTA and CDR2 FQGNSA.

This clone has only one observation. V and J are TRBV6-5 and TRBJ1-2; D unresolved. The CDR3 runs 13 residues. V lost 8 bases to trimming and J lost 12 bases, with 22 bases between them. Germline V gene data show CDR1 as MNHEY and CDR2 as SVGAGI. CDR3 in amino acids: CASVDPGSVWHTF. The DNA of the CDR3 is TGTGCCAGCGTTGATCCGGGGTCCGTATGGCACACCTTC.

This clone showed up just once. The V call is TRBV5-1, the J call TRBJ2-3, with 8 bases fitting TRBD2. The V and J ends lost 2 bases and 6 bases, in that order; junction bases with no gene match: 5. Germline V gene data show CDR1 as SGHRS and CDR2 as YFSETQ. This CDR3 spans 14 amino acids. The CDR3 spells CASSFGTSWDTQYF. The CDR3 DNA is TGCGCCAGCAGCTTCGGGACTAGTTGGGATACGCAGTATTTT.

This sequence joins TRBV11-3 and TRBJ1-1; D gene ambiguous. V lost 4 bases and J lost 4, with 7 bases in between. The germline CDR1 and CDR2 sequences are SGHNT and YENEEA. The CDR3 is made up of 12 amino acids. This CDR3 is CASSSSLTEAFF. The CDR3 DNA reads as TGTGCCAGCAGCTCGTCCCTCACTGAAGCTTTCTTT.